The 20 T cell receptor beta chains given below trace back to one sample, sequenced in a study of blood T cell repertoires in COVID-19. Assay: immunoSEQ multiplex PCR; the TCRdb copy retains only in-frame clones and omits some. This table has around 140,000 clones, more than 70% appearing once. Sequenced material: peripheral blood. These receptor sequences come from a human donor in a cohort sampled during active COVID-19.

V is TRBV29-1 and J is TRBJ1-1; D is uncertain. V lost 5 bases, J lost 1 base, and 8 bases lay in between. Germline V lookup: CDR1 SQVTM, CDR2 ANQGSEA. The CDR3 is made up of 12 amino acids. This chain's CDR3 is CSVKQPNTEAFF. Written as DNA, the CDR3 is TGCAGCGTTAAACAGCCGAACACTGAAGCTTTCTTT.

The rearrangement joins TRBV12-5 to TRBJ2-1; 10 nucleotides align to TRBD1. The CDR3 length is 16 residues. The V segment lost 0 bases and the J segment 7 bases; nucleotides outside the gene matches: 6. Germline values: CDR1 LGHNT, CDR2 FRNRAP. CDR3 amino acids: CASGLVLGQGGNEQFF. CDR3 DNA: TGTGCTAGTGGTTTGGTACTAGGACAGGGGGGGAATGAGCAGTTCTTC.

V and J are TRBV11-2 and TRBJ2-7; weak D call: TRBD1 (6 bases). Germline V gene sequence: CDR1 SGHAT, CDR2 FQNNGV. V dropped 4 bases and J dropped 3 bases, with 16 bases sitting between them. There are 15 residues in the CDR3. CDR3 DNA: TGTGCCAGCAGCTCCTCCGACAGGATGAACTACGAGCAGTACTTC. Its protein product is CASSSSDRMNYEQYF.

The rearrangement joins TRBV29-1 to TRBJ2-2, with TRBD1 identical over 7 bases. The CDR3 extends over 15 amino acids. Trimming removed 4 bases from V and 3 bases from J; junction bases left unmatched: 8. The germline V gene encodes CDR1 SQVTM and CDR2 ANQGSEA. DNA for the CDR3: TGCAGCGTTGCCCGCGGACAGGCTCACACCGGGGAGCTGTTTTTT. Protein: CSVARGQAHTGELFF.

The CDR3 DNA reads TGTGCCAGCAGCAGACGGACAGGAGGGGACACTGAAGCTTTCTTT. Encoded protein: CASSRRTGGDTEAFF. The rearrangement uses TRBV9 and TRBJ1-1, with 7 bases identical to TRBD1. V dropped 4 bases and J dropped 3; count of bases not matched to a gene: 9. The CDR3 sequence is 15 residues long. From germline, CDR1 is SGDLS and CDR2 YYNGEE. The whole variable domain, filled in from reference TRBV9 and TRBJ1-1, reads DSGVTQTPKHLITATGQRVTLRCSPRSGDLSVYWYQQSLDQGLQFLIQYYNGEERAKGNILERFSAQQFPDLHSELNLSSLELGDSALYFCASSRRTGGDTEAFFGQGTRLTVV.

The CDR3 spells CASSSLQAGNTDTQYF. The CDR3 DNA reads as TGTGCCAGCAGCTCCCTCCAAGCGGGGAACACAGATACGCAGTATTTT. The chain combines TRBV13 with TRBJ2-3, with 7 bases fitting TRBD2. J lost 2 bases, V lost 4 bases, and 9 bases had no gene match. From germline, CDR1 is PRHDT and CDR2 FYEKMQ (reference sequence). There are 16 residues in the CDR3.

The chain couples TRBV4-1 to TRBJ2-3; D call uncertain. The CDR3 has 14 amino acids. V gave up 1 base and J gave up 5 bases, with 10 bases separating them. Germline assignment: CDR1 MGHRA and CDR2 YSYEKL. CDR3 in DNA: TGCGCCAGCAGCCAAGTAGACAAAGGAGATACGCAGTATTTT. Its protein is CASSQVDKGDTQYF.

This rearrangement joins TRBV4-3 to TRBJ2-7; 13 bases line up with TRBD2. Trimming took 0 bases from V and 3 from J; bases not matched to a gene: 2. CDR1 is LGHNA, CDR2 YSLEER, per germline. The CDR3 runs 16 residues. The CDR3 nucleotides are TGCGCCAGCAGCCAAGACGGGACTAGCGGGGTCTACGAGCAGTACTTC. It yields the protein CASSQDGTSGVYEQYF.

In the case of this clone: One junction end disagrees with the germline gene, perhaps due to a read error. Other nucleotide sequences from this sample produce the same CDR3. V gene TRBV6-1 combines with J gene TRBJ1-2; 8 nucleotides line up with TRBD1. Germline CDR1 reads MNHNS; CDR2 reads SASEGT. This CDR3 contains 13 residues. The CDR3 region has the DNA TGTGCCAGCAGCGAAGACAGGGGCTATGGCTACACCTTC. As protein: CASSEDRGYGYTF.

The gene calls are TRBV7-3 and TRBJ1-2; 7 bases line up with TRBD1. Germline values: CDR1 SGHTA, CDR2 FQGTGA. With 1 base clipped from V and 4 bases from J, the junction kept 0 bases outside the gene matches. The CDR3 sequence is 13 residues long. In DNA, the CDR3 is TGTGCCAGCAGCTTAAACAGGGGCTATGGCTACACCTTC. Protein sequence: CASSLNRGYGYTF.

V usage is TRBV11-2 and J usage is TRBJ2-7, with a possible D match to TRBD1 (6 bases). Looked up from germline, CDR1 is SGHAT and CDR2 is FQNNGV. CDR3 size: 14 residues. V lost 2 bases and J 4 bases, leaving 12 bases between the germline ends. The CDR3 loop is CASSLYRVGYEQYF. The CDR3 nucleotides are TGTGCCAGCAGCTTATACAGGGTGGGGTACGAGCAGTACTTC.

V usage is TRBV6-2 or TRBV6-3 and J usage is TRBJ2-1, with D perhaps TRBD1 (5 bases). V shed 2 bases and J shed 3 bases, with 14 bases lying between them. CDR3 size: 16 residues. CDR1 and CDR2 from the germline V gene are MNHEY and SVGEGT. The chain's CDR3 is CASSYNPWGGYNEQFF. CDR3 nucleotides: TGTGCCAGCAGTTACAACCCGTGGGGCGGCTACAATGAGCAGTTCTTC.

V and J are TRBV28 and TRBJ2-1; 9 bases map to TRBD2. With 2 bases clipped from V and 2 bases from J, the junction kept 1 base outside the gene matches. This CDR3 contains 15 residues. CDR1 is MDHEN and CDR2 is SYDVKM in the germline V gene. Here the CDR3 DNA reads TGTGCCAGCAGTTTAGCGGGGGGGCCCTACAATGAGCAGTTCTTC. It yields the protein CASSLAGGPYNEQFF.

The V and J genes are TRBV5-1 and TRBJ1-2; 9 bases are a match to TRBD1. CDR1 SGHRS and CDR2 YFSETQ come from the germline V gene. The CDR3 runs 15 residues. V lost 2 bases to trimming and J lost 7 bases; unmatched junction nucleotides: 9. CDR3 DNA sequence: TGCGCCAGCAGCTTACCGGGACAGGGTGTAGGTGGCTACACCTTC. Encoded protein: CASSLPGQGVGGYTF. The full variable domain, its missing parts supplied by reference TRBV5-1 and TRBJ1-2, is KAGVTQTPRYLIKTRGQQVTLSCSPISGHRSVSWYQQTPGQGLQFLFEYFSETQRNKGNFPGRFSGRQFSNSRSEMNVSTLELGDSALYLCASSLPGQGVGGYTFGSGTRLTVV.

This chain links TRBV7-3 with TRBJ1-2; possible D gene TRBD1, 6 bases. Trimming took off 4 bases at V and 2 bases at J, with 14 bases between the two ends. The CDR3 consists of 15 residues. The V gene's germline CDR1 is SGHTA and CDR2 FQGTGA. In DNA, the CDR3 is TGTGCCAGCAGCTCACTACAGGGCCCCAACTATGGCTACACCTTC. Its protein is CASSSLQGPNYGYTF.

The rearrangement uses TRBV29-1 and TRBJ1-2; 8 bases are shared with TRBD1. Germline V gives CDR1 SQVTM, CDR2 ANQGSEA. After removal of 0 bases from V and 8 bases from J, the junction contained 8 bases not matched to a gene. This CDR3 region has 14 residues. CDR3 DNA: TGCAGCGTTGAAGAGGGACAGGCTTTTGGCGGCTACACCTTC. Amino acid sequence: CSVEEGQAFGGYTF.

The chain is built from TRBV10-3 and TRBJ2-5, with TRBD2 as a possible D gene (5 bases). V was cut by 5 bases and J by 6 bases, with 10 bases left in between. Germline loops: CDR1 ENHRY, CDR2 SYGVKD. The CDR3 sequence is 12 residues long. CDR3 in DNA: TGTGCCATCAGTTACCCGGGGAAGACCCAGTACTTC. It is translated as CAISYPGKTQYF.

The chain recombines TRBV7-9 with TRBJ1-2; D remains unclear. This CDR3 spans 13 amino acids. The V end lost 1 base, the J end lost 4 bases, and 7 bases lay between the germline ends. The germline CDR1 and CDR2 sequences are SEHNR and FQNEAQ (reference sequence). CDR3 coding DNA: TGTGCCAGCAGCTTAGAACACCTCTATGGCTACACCTTC. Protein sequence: CASSLEHLYGYTF.

CDR3 protein: CASSWGQSLNEKLFF. The DNA of the CDR3 is TGTGCCAGCAGCTGGGGACAGTCACTTAATGAAAAACTGTTTTTT. This chain connects TRBV5-6 to TRBJ1-4, with 7 bases lining up with TRBD1. The V and J ends lost 3 bases and 4 bases, in that order; junction bases with no gene match: 6. Germline V gives CDR1 SGHDT, CDR2 YYEEEE. The CDR3 runs to 15 residues. The variable domain in full, with the rest retrieved from reference TRBV5-6 and TRBJ1-4, is DAGVTQSPTHLIKTRGQQVTLRCSPKSGHDTVSWYQQALGQGPQFIFQYYEEEERQRGNFPDRFSGHQFPNYSSELNVNALLLGDSALYLCASSWGQSLNEKLFFGSGTQLSVL.

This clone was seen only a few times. The DNA for the CDR3 is TGTGCCTGGAGTGTGGGGGGTAATCAGCCCCAGCATTTT. Translating gives CAWSVGGNQPQHF. The V call is TRBV30, the J call TRBJ1-5; TRBD1 is a possible D gene (5 bases). Germline-derived CDR1 and CDR2 are GTSNPN and SVGIG (reference sequence). V was cut by 0 bases and J by 4 bases, with 7 bases left in between. CDR3 length equals 13 residues.